The clone carrying this TCR beta chain was seen a few times. Its antigen is still unknown. This sample stems from a study of regulatory T cells in long-lasting Graves disease. Relying on iRepertoire HTBI primers and Arm-PCR of CDR3 regions, the team built TCR beta libraries. TCRdb ran MiXCR on the multiplex PCR reads and lists one entry per CDR3 protein. The sample comprises about 660,000 distinct CDR3 sequences, approximately 31% of which are singletons, and around 42% rests with the top ten. Study results and caveats: Owing to a sample size that was small, accuracy may have been reduced.

The time point: persistent/refractory GD, antithyroid drugs over 5 years with positive TRAb. From PBMCs, RNA was extracted and then used to make the TCR library. Here the sequenced sample was peripheral blood mononuclear cells (PBMCs), taken when the disease was refractory, from a patient treated with antithyroid drugs. The sequence derives from a female donor with Graves disease.

CDR3 sequence (DNA): TGTGCCATCATGGAATTGCCTGGCACTGAAGCTTTCTTT. As protein: CAIMELPGTEAFF. V usage is TRBV10-3 and J usage is TRBJ1-1; D is undetermined. Germline lookup yields CDR1 ENHRY and CDR2 SYGVKD. The V end lost 7 bases, the J end lost 4 bases, and 13 bases lay between the germline ends. This CDR3 comprises 13 residues.